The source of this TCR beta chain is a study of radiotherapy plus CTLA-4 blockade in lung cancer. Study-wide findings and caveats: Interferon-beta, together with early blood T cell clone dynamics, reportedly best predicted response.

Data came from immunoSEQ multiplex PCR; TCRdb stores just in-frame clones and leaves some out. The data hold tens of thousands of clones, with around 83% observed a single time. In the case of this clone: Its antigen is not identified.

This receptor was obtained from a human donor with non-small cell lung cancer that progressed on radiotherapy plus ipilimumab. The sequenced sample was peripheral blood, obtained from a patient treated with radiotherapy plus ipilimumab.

Here the CDR3 DNA reads TGCGCCAGCAGCTTCCTTGGAGGACCGAACACCGGGGAGCTGTTTTTT. Protein sequence: CASSFLGGPNTGELFF. The V and J genes are TRBV5-1 and TRBJ2-2; D might be TRBD2 (5 bases). This CDR3 has 16 residues. The ends were cut back, 2 bases at V and 0 bases at J, with 11 bases in the middle. CDR1 and CDR2 (germline): SGHRS, YFSETQ.